This T cell receptor (beta chain) appears in the sequencing data of a study of regulatory T cells in long-lasting Graves disease. Arm-PCR with iRepertoire HTBI primers amplified the CDR3 regions for these TCR beta libraries. TCRdb called the multiplex PCR reads again in MiXCR, with one record for every CDR3 protein. The sample contains fewer than 450,000 distinct CDR3 sequences, approximately 15% of which appear only once. Time point described: newly diagnosed GD, antithyroid drugs for less than 3 months. PBMC RNA was the source of the TCR library. At least ten counts were recorded for this clonotype. Its matching antigen is unknown. Study-wide results and caveats: Researchers reported studying only peripheral blood, not thyroid tissue.

V was clipped by 5 bases and J by 2 bases, with 15 bases between them. This CDR3 region has 15 residues. These data also formed part of another study, on T cells in Graves' hyperthyroidism and ophthalmopathy. Per that paper: Initially, a first-round RT-PCR of the TCR CDR3 employed the HTBI primer set. Also found in blood were most expanded thyroid clonotypes above 0.001. A 13 V-J model separated ophthalmopathy from stable hyperthyroidism.

The sample consisted of peripheral blood mononuclear cells (PBMCs), taken at new diagnosis, from a patient treated with antithyroid drugs. This TCR was recovered from a woman in her 40s with Graves disease. This chain connects TRBV12-3 or TRBV12-4 to TRBJ2-5; weak D call: TRBD2 (6 bases). The CDR3 here is CASSLSGSGQETQYF. DNA of the CDR3: TGTGCCAGCAGTCTCTCGGGGAGCGGGCAAGAGACCCAGTACTTC.